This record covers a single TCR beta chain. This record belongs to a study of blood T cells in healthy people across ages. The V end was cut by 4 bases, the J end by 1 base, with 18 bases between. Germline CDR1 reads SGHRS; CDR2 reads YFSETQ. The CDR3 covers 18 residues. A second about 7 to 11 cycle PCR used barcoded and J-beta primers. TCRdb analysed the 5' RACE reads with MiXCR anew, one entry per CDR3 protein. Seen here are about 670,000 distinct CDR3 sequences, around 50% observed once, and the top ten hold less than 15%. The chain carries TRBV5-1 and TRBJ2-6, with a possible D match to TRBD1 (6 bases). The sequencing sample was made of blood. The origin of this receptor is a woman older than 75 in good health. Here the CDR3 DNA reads TGCGCCAGCAGCACAGGGACGCCCTCCTTGTCTGGGGCCAACGTCCTGACTTTC. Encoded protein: CASSTGTPSLSGANVLTF.